Listed below are T cell receptor beta chains from one sample, sequenced in a study of CD8 T cells in ankylosing spondylitis. In TCRdb, the 5' RACE reads were re-called with MiXCR into one record per CDR3 protein. The profile covers 750,000 to 850,000 distinct CDR3 sequences, with about an eighth appearing a single time and 0.51% taken by the ten largest. The sequencing sample was made of blood, either unsorted or a sorted T cell fraction (not recorded which). The source is a male donor with ankylosing spondylitis. CDR3s include the opening cysteine and the closing phenylalanine or tryptophan. The order of the fields is CDR3 length, D gene, clone size, V gene, J gene, CDR3 DNA, CDR3 protein. D genes are given only for firm matches. A row's size may be missing; if present it is once, few, many or a size class.

13	.	.	TRBV4-2	TRBJ1-3	TGTGCCAGCAGCCAACTCAGCGGAAACACCATATATTTT	CASSQLSGNTIYF
16	.	.	TRBV18	TRBJ2-2	TGTGCCAGCTCACCAAAGGGCCAGGGCCTGGTCGGGGAGCTGTTTTTT	CASSPKGQGLVGELFF
14	.	.	TRBV21-1	TRBJ2-2	TGTGCCATCAGCACCAGGGTCCTCACCTGGGAGCTGTTTTTT	CAISTRVLTWELFF
14	.	few	TRBV4-3	TRBJ1-1	TGCGCCAGCAGCCAAGAACCCCGGAGCACTGAAGCTTTCTTT	CASSQEPRSTEAFF
20	.	.	TRBV4-2	TRBJ2-3	TGTGCCAGCAGCCAAGTACGGTTCGGTGGGTCTGAGAGGTCCACAGATACGCAGTATTTT	CASSQVRFGGSERSTDTQYF
15	TRBD1	few	TRBV4-3	TRBJ2-2	TGCGCCAGCAGCCAAGAGACAGGGGTCTCCGGGGAGCTGTTTTTT	CASSQETGVSGELFF
12	.	.	TRBV7-9	TRBJ2-7	TGTGCCAGCAGCCCTATCGGAACGGCTCAGTACTTC	CASSPIGTAQYF
14	.	few	TRBV20-1	TRBJ1-6	TGCTCCAGACCGGGGGGGCGCGGGGATTCACCCCTCCACTTT	CSRPGGRGDSPLHF
15	.	few	TRBV10-3	TRBJ1-5	TGTGCCATCAGGAGGGACGGTTATAGCAATCAGCCCCAGCATTTT	CAIRRDGYSNQPQHF
15	.	few	TRBV6-5	TRBJ2-3	TGTGCCAGCAGTTTTCGGTTTGGAGGGACAAATACGCAGTATTTT	CASSFRFGGTNTQYF
17	TRBD1	.	TRBV10-3	TRBJ2-1	TGTGCCATCAGTGAGTCATGGGGACAGGGGCTCTACAATGAGCAGTTCTTC	CAISESWGQGLYNEQFF
15	TRBD2	many	TRBV7-2	TRBJ2-1	TGTGCCAGCAGCTTAGCTAGCGGGAGGTTCAATGAGCAGTTCTTC	CASSLASGRFNEQFF
14	TRBD2	.	TRBV20-1	TRBJ2-1	TGCAGTGCTAGGAGGGCTAGCGGGAGCAATGAGCAGTTCTTC	CSARRASGSNEQFF
14	.	few	TRBV4-3	TRBJ1-2	TGCGCCAGCAGCCAAGAAGGAGGAATCTATGGCTACACCTTC	CASSQEGGIYGYTF
13	TRBD2	few	TRBV20-1	TRBJ2-3	TGCAGTGCTAGAGATGGGACTAGCGGGAGGGAGTATTTT	CSARDGTSGREYF
14	.	few	TRBV29-1	TRBJ2-1	TGCAGCGTTCGCAAACTACGCGGTCAGGGTGAGCAGTTCTTC	CSVRKLRGQGEQFF
13	.	.	TRBV20-1	TRBJ1-1	TGCAGTGCTAGACTCCCCCAAGGCACTGAAGCTTTCTTT	CSARLPQGTEAFF
13	TRBD2	.	TRBV6-5	TRBJ2-1	TGTGCCAGCAGTTCGACTAGCCCCCATGAGCAGTTCTTC	CASSSTSPHEQFF
17	.	few	TRBV6-5	TRBJ2-5	TGTGCCAGCAGTTACGCGGGAAGCCTGACAGGGAGTGAGACCCAGTACTTC	CASSYAGSLTGSETQYF
16	TRBD1	few	TRBV4-3	TRBJ2-1	TGCGCCAGCAGCCAAGAGAGGACAGGATCCTACAATGAGCAGTTCTTC	CASSQERTGSYNEQFF
19	TRBD2	.	TRBV5-1	TRBJ2-4	TGCGCCAGCAGCTACCCCGCAGGCGGGGGAGTGCGAGCCAAAAACATTCAGTACTTC	CASSYPAGGGVRAKNIQYF
12	TRBD2	many	TRBV20-1	TRBJ2-3	TGCAGCCTCGGGAGGGCCGCAGATACGCAGTATTTT	CSLGRAADTQYF
13	TRBD1	.	TRBV12-3/TRBV12-4	TRBJ1-1	TGTGCCAGCAGAGGGACAGGGCGCACTGAAGCTTTCTTT	CASRGTGRTEAFF
14	.	few	TRBV5-1	TRBJ1-1	TGCGCCAGCAGCTTCGTTCAAGGGAACACTGAAGCTTTCTTT	CASSFVQGNTEAFF
14	.	.	TRBV5-6	TRBJ2-2	TGTGCCAGCAGCTTGACGGACCACACCGGGGAGCTGTTTTTT	CASSLTDHTGELFF
13	.	many	TRBV7-2	TRBJ1-5	TGCGCCAGCTCCCGGGACCGAAATCAGCCCCAGCATTTT	CASSRDRNQPQHF
13	TRBD1	once	TRBV19	TRBJ2-7	TGTGCCACTCGGAATTACAGGGGCGGCGAGCAGTACTTC	CATRNYRGGEQYF
16	.	few	TRBV6-5	TRBJ2-7	TGTGCCAGCAGTTACTCATATAAGTCTACCACCTACGAGCAGTACTTC	CASSYSYKSTTYEQYF
10	.	.	TRBV6-1	TRBJ1-2	TGTGCCAGCGGGCGCGATGGCTACACCTTC	CASGRDGYTF
16	TRBD1	many	TRBV12-3/TRBV12-4	TRBJ1-1	TGTGCCAGCAGTTTAACCGGGACAGGAGGGCGCACTGAAGCTTTCTTT	CASSLTGTGGRTEAFF
18	TRBD2	.	TRBV4-2	TRBJ2-1	TGTGCCAGCAGCCCGCAACCCTGGACTAGTTCGGCTAACAATGAGCAGTTCTTC	CASSPQPWTSSANNEQFF
14	.	many	TRBV20-1	TRBJ2-3	TGCAGTGCCTCTCCAGGAGCCTTCACAGATACGCAGTATTTT	CSASPGAFTDTQYF
16	TRBD1	.	TRBV28	TRBJ2-7	TGTGCCAGCAGTCTAGGGACAGGGCGGAGGTCCTACGAGCAGTACTTC	CASSLGTGRRSYEQYF
17	TRBD1	few	TRBV4-3	TRBJ2-2	TGCGCCAGCAGCCGCAGCCGGGACAGGACAAACACCGGGGAGCTGTTTTTT	CASSRSRDRTNTGELFF
18	.	few	TRBV6-5	TRBJ1-1	TGTGCCAGCAGTTACTCGGGCAGCAGGCGGCCGGGGGTCACTGAAGCTTTCTTT	CASSYSGSRRPGVTEAFF
14	.	.	TRBV28	TRBJ2-7	TGTGCCAGCAGTTTACCTTACAGGACCTACGAGCAGTACTTC	CASSLPYRTYEQYF
12	.	few	TRBV3-1	TRBJ1-1	TGTGCCAGCAGTTTCCAGGAGGGTGAAGCTTTCTTT	CASSFQEGEAFF
13	.	many	TRBV4-3	TRBJ2-5	TGCGCCAGCAGCCACGGTAGGGAAGAGACCCAGTACTTC	CASSHGREETQYF
16	.	.	TRBV20-1	TRBJ2-1	TGCAGTGCTAGAGATTCAGGGGGGGGGCCTTTCAATGAGCAGTTCTTC	CSARDSGGGPFNEQFF
15	.	.	TRBV5-1	TRBJ2-5	TGCGCCAGCAGCTTGGCCGAAGCCGGGGAAGAGACCCAGTACTTC	CASSLAEAGEETQYF
12	.	many	TRBV5-6	TRBJ2-6	TGTGCCAGCAGCTTCGGGGCCAACGTCCTGACTTTC	CASSFGANVLTF
16	.	.	TRBV2	TRBJ2-4	TGTGCCAGCAGTGCTCCGGGCTCGCGGGGCAAAAACATTCAGTACTTC	CASSAPGSRGKNIQYF
14	.	many	TRBV7-6	TRBJ2-7	TGTGCCAGCAGCTTAGGCGGGACAACCAGCGAGCAGTACTTC	CASSLGGTTSEQYF
14	TRBD1	.	TRBV18	TRBJ2-3	TGTGCCAGCTCGCAGACAGGGGAGCAAGATACGCAGTATTTT	CASSQTGEQDTQYF
14	.	.	TRBV5-1	TRBJ2-2	TGCGCCAGCGAAAGGGGAATTAACACCGGGGAGCTGTTTTTT	CASERGINTGELFF
13	.	few	TRBV20-1	TRBJ1-2	TGCAGTGCCCCTCGGGGAGTTAACTATGGCTACACCTTC	CSAPRGVNYGYTF
13	TRBD1	many	TRBV10-3	TRBJ2-7	TGTGCCATCAGTTTGGGACAGGGCGACGAGCAGTACTTC	CAISLGQGDEQYF
14	TRBD1	few	TRBV7-2	TRBJ1-5	TGTGCCAGCCGAGCCGGGACATCAGGGGGGACCCAGCATTTT	CASRAGTSGGTQHF
15	.	.	TRBV11-2	TRBJ2-1	TGTGCCAGCAGCTTAATAGCGATTCCCGAAAATGAGCAGTTCTTC	CASSLIAIPENEQFF
15	.	.	TRBV5-6	TRBJ2-7	TGTGCCAGCAGCTTGAACGGGTTTAGCTCCTACGAGCAGTACTTC	CASSLNGFSSYEQYF
15	.	few	TRBV9	TRBJ1-1	TGTGCCAGCAGCCGGACCGGGACGCTGACCCCTGAAGCTTTCTTT	CASSRTGTLTPEAFF
16	TRBD1	.	TRBV20-1	TRBJ1-5	TGCAGTGCTAGAACAGCTGGGGCAGGGGGAGAGCAGCCCCAGCATTTT	CSARTAGAGGEQPQHF
13	TRBD2	few	TRBV12-3/TRBV12-4	TRBJ2-1	TGTGCCAGCACTAGCGGGAGGGGCAATGAGCAGTTCTTC	CASTSGRGNEQFF
13	.	.	TRBV29-1	TRBJ2-3	TGCAGCGTTGGCAGAAAACTCACAGATACGCAGTATTTT	CSVGRKLTDTQYF
13	TRBD2	many	TRBV20-1	TRBJ2-1	TGCAGTGCCATCCGGGGGGCCTACAATGAGCAGTTCTTC	CSAIRGAYNEQFF
15	.	.	TRBV29-1	TRBJ1-1	TGCAGCGTTGAAGGTGGCGGCCCGACCCAGGGAGAAGCTTTCTTT	CSVEGGGPTQGEAFF
14	TRBD1	many	TRBV12-3/TRBV12-4	TRBJ2-7	TGTGCCAGCAGTTTTGGGGACAGGGGAACCGAGCAGTACTTC	CASSFGDRGTEQYF
16	TRBD1	many	TRBV24-1	TRBJ2-1	TGTGCCACCAGTGACCAAAGGACAGGGGAGGGTAATGAGCAGTTCTTC	CATSDQRTGEGNEQFF
15	TRBD1	.	TRBV7-2	TRBJ2-7	TGTGCCAGCAGCGCCCGCCCGGGACAGGGTGGCGAGCAGTACTTC	CASSARPGQGGEQYF